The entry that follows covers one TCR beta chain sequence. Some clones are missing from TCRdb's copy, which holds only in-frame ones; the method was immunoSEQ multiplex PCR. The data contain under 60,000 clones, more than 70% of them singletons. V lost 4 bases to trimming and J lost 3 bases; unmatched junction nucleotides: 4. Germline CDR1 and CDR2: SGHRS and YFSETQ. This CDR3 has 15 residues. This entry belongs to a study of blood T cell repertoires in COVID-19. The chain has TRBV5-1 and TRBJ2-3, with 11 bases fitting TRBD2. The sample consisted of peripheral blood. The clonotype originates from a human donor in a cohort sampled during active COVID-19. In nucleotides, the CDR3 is TGCGCCAGCAGCAAAACTAGCGGGGGTACAGATACGCAGTATTTT. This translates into CASSKTSGGTDTQYF.